A single sample is the source of the 11 T cell receptor beta chains below, sequenced in a study of CD8 T cells in Susac syndrome (dated by TCRdb to about 2019). To prepare the library, the immunoSEQ multiplex PCR assay was applied. RNA was extracted using the RNeasy kit, and about 0.45 to 1 ug of the RNA was reverse transcribed with random hexamers. TCRdb applied fastp at Q25 and MiXCR to the public reads, then kept only in-frame beta chains. CDR3 protein sequences are deduplicated, and each keeps its most common genes and DNA. A total of over 120,000 distinct CDR3 sequences appear in this sample, approximately 93% of them only once. Of the sample, 0.07% to 0.1% falls within the top ten clones. The specimen was CD4+ T cells from PBMCs. These receptors were taken from a human donor in good health.

This chain connects TRBV10-3 to TRBJ2-6; TRBD1 matches 9 bases. V trimming: 2 bases; J trimming: 4 bases; junction bases outside the gene matches: 3. The CDR3 is made up of 16 amino acids. In germline, CDR1 is ENHRY, CDR2 SYGVKD. The CDR3 loop reads CAISETGGPGANVLTF. For the CDR3, the DNA is TGTGCCATCAGTGAGACAGGGGGCCCCGGGGCCAACGTCCTGACTTTC.

The chain joins TRBV2 to TRBJ1-2, with D unresolved. Germline V CDR1 and CDR2: SNHLY, FYNNEI. The CDR3 covers 12 residues. V lost 3 bases and J lost 5, with 7 bases in between. CDR3 region: CASSDTEYGYTF. The CDR3, as DNA: TGTGCCAGCAGTGACACGGAGTATGGCTACACCTTC.

CDR3 in DNA: TGTGCCTGGACTAACGGGCGGAGGTCCTACGAGCAGTACTTC. It specifies CAWTNGRRSYEQYF. The chain links TRBV30 to TRBJ2-7; possible D gene TRBD2, 5 bases. CDR1 is GTSNPN, CDR2 SVGIG, per germline (reference sequence). V lost 4 bases and J 1 base, leaving 14 bases between the germline ends. This CDR3 has 14 amino acids.

The V and J genes are TRBV9 and TRBJ2-3, with TRBD2 matching 7 bases. The V and J ends lost 3 bases and 2 bases, in that order; junction bases with no gene match: 9. This CDR3 has 16 amino acids. CDR1 and CDR2 (germline): SGDLS, YYNGEE. CDR3 nucleotides: TGTGCCAGCAGCGCCACATCGGGACTACACACAGATACGCAGTATTTT. It is translated as CASSATSGLHTDTQYF.

This chain uses TRBV20-1 with TRBJ1-2; D uncertain. The CDR3 runs 12 residues. Germline assignment: CDR1 DFQATT and CDR2 SNEGSKA (reference sequence). The V end lost 6 bases, the J end lost 4 bases, and 12 bases lay between the germline ends. CDR3 nucleotides: TGCAGTGCCCCGTCCAGACCCTATGGCTACACCTTC. Protein product: CSAPSRPYGYTF.

V is TRBV11-3 and J is TRBJ2-5, with D maybe TRBD1 (5 bases). The CDR3 length is 14 residues. Germline loops: CDR1 SGHNT, CDR2 YENEEA. The V end was cut by 1 base, the J end by 5 bases, with 11 bases between. The CDR3 DNA follows: TGTGCCAGCAGCTTAGGGGGCCAGGCGGAGACCCAGTACTTC. The encoded protein is CASSLGGQAETQYF.

V is TRBV12-3 or TRBV12-4 and J is TRBJ2-1, with 7 positions matching TRBD2. Losses at the gene ends were 5 bases for V and 5 bases for J; bases not matched to a gene: 6. The CDR3 consists of 14 residues. This CDR3 reads CASSLGTTDNEQFF. The CDR3 bases are TGTGCCAGCAGTCTCGGGACTACCGACAATGAGCAGTTCTTC.

This clonotype was seen once. The V gene is TRBV6-1, the J gene TRBJ2-7; 9 nucleotides line up with TRBD2. Trimming at V came to 6 bases and at J to 2 bases, leaving 14 bases not matched to a gene. This CDR3 is 17 amino acids long. In germline, CDR1 is MNHNS, CDR2 SASEGT. The CDR3 spells CASRLSLGLAGTYEQYF. DNA of the CDR3: TGTGCCAGCAGACTCAGTTTGGGGCTAGCGGGAACCTACGAGCAGTACTTC.

CDR3 bases: TGCGCCAGCAGCTTGGAACTAGCGGGGGAGACCCAGTACTTC. It specifies CASSLELAGETQYF. The V call is TRBV5-1, the J call TRBJ2-5, with TRBD2 matching over 10 bases. Germline assignment: CDR1 SGHRS and CDR2 YFSETQ. The CDR3 is 14 amino acids. With V trimmed by 0 bases and J by 5 bases, 1 base remained unmatched.

The chain employs TRBV27 and TRBJ2-3; 9 positions agree with TRBD2. The CDR3 runs to 15 residues. The germline V gene encodes CDR1 MNHEY and CDR2 SMNVEV (reference sequence). V was pared by 2 bases and J by 2 bases, with 2 bases of the junction left unmatched. The CDR3 reads CASSLKGLATDTQYF. CDR3 DNA sequence: TGTGCCAGCAGTTTAAAGGGACTAGCCACAGATACGCAGTATTTT.

This chain links TRBV27 with TRBJ2-3, with 14 bases aligning to TRBD2. The germline gives CDR1 MNHEY, CDR2 SMNVEV (reference sequence). CDR3 length: 15 residues. The V and J ends lost 5 bases and 6 bases, in that order; junction bases with no gene match: 4. Here the CDR3 DNA reads TGTGCCAGCAGTCCAGGGACTAGCGGGAGCGATACGCAGTATTTT. It encodes CASSPGTSGSDTQYF.